This T cell receptor beta chain was identified during a study of T-cell memory formation after mild COVID-19. TCRdb reprocessed the 5' RACE reads with MiXCR, giving one entry per CDR3 protein. The repertoire has about 560,000 distinct CDR3 sequences, roughly 17% of them found once; the top ten carry about 8.6%. Trimming cost V 0 bases and J 3 bases, with 18 bases left between them. The CDR3 sequence is 17 residues long. Germline V gene data show CDR1 as SGHTA and CDR2 as FQGNSA. This clonotype has only a few counts. Sequencing was performed on PBMCs or a T cell subset sorted from them (not recorded which). The chain links TRBV7-2 to TRBJ2-7, with TRBD2 as a possible D gene (5 bases). The TCR was taken from an adult woman who had mild COVID-19 (a few samples of this study predate the infection). Cell type and time point are not known. The CDR3 nucleotides are TGTGCCAGCAGCTTAGCGATAGTCCGGGGAAACCTCTACGAGCAGTACTTC. Translation gives CASSLAIVRGNLYEQYF. Complete variable domain (other parts from reference TRBV7-2 and TRBJ2-7): GAGVSQSPSNKVTEKGKDVELRCDPISGHTALYWYRQSLGQGLEFLIYFQGNSAPDKSGLPSDRFSAERTGGSVSTLTIQRTQQEDSAVYLCASSLAIVRGNLYEQYFGPGTRLTVT.